The 21 T cell receptor beta chains below all came from one sample that was sequenced in a study of CD8 T cells in Susac syndrome. cDNA came from approximately 0.5 to 1 ug RNA primed by random hexamers. A single record per CDR3 protein comes from TCRdb applying MiXCR to the immunoSEQ multiplex PCR reads. The sample includes fewer than 80,000 distinct CDR3 sequences, 95% of them seen just once. The sample taken for sequencing was CD8+ T cells from PBMCs. The receptor set was obtained from a human donor in good health.

V gene TRBV7-9 combines with J gene TRBJ2-5; 8 bases match TRBD2. Per germline, CDR1 SEHNR and CDR2 FQNEAQ (reference sequence). J lost 4 bases, V lost 2 bases, and 6 bases had no gene match. This CDR3 spans 15 amino acids. The CDR3 coding sequence is TGTGCCAGCAGCTTACTAGCGGGCGGAACAGAGACCCAGTACTTC. Translated, it gives CASSLLAGGTETQYF.

This rearrangement joins TRBV6-2 or TRBV6-3 to TRBJ1-1; D not certain. The CDR3 contains 13 residues. The germline CDR1 and CDR2 sequences are MNHEY and SVGEGT. V lost 7 bases and J 0 bases, leaving 9 bases between the germline ends. The CDR3 region has the DNA TGTGCCAGCATCAACAGATTGAACACTGAAGCTTTCTTT. Translation gives CASINRLNTEAFF.

This clonotype has only a few counts. This chain joins TRBV5-4 and TRBJ2-6; TRBD1 might be the D (6 bases). V lost 2 bases to trimming and J lost 0 bases, with 12 bases between them. The CDR3 is 17 amino acids. Germline loops: CDR1 SGHNT, CDR2 YYREEE (reference sequence). This chain's CDR3 is CASSFGQILSGANVLTF. The CDR3 nucleotides read TGTGCCAGCAGCTTCGGACAGATCCTCTCTGGGGCCAACGTCCTGACTTTC.

The CDR3 DNA reads TGTGCCAGCAGCTTATATCCCCTGCAGGGGGTGGAAGATACGCAGTATTTT. Encoded protein: CASSLYPLQGVEDTQYF. This chain connects TRBV7-3 to TRBJ2-3; TRBD1 matches 7 bases. The CDR3 covers 17 residues. V dropped 2 bases and J dropped 5; count of bases not matched to a gene: 13. Germline CDR1 SGHTA, CDR2 FQGTGA.

This chain uses TRBV6-2 or TRBV6-3 with TRBJ1-1, with D unclear. V was pared by 6 bases and J by 1 base, with 9 bases between. The germline CDR1 and CDR2 sequences are MNHEY and SVGEGT. The CDR3 runs 13 residues. The DNA of the CDR3 is TGTGCCAGCAGCGATAAGCAGAACACTGAAGCTTTCTTT. Its translation: CASSDKQNTEAFF.

The chain combines TRBV7-9 with TRBJ2-7, with D uncertain. Germline CDR1 is SEHNR and CDR2 is FQNEAQ (reference sequence). This CDR3 has 12 residues. With 5 bases removed from V and 3 bases from J, the gap between germline ends came to 8 bases. The CDR3 DNA reads TGTGCCAGCAGCCTGGAATACTACGAGCAGTACTTC. Translation: CASSLEYYEQYF. Full variable domain (remainder filled in from reference TRBV7-9 and TRBJ2-7): DTGVSQNPRHKITKRGQNVTFRCDPISEHNRLYWYRQTLGQGPEFLTYFQNEAQLEKSRLLSDRFSAERPKGSFSTLEIQRTEQGDSAMYLCASSLEYYEQYFGPGTRLTVT.

This clonotype was detected once. This sequence joins TRBV12-3 or TRBV12-4 and TRBJ1-1; the D is unclear. The CDR3 extends over 12 amino acids. Trimming cost V 1 base and J 7 bases, with 7 bases left between them. The CDR3 reads CASSLGGIEAFF. The DNA for the CDR3 is TGTGCCAGCAGTTTAGGGGGTATTGAAGCTTTCTTT.

This chain joins TRBV19 and TRBJ2-3; D ambiguous. Trimming shortened V by 3 bases and J by 0 bases, and 4 bases separated the two germline ends. The CDR3 has 13 residues. Germline loops: CDR1 LNHDA, CDR2 SQIVND (reference sequence). CDR3 nucleotides: TGTGCCAGTAGTATGTCTAGCACAGATACGCAGTATTTT. Its protein product is CASSMSSTDTQYF.

The V and J genes are TRBV5-4 and TRBJ2-7; TRBD1 matches 7 bases. V gave up 4 bases and J gave up 5 bases; unmatched junction bases: 3. The CDR3 is 12 amino acids. The germline V gene has CDR1 SGHNT and CDR2 YYREEE (reference sequence). CDR3 coding DNA: TGTGCCAGCAGCCGTGACAGGGACGAGCAGTACGTC. Amino acids: CASSRDRDEQYV.

The J gene is TRBJ1-1, the V gene TRBV12-3 or TRBV12-4; no clear D gene. V was shortened by 5 bases and J by 8 bases, with 12 bases between the two germline ends. This CDR3 has 12 amino acids. The CDR3 spells CASSPPRVEAFF. CDR3 DNA sequence: TGTGCCAGCAGTCCCCCTCGGGTCGAAGCTTTCTTT.

This clonotype was observed once. The V gene is TRBV5-1, the J gene TRBJ1-1; 8 nucleotides agree with TRBD1. Germline V gene sequence: CDR1 SGHRS, CDR2 YFSETQ. The CDR3 totals 13 residues. J lost 7 bases, V lost 3 bases, and 5 bases had no gene match. The CDR3 DNA follows: TGCGCCAGCAGCTCCGGACAGGGTAGTGAAGCTTTCTTT. It encodes CASSSGQGSEAFF.

V and J are TRBV9 and TRBJ2-3, with a weak D call TRBD1 (6 bases). V lost 3 bases and J 0 bases, leaving 17 bases between the germline ends. Germline V gene data show CDR1 as SGDLS and CDR2 as YYNGEE. CDR3 length: 17 amino acids. CDR3 loop: CASSGSPTGPSTDTQYF. CDR3 DNA sequence: TGTGCCAGCAGCGGGTCACCGACAGGCCCTAGCACAGATACGCAGTATTTT.

The chain uses TRBV19 and TRBJ1-1; tentative D call: TRBD1 (5 bases). The germline CDR1 and CDR2 sequences are LNHDA and SQIVND (reference sequence). The V end lost 3 bases, the J end lost 3 bases, and 8 bases lay between the germline ends. This CDR3 comprises 13 residues. The CDR3 DNA is TGTGCCAGTAGTATTACGGGGGACACTGAAGCTTTCTTT. Residues: CASSITGDTEAFF.

V gene TRBV19 combines with J gene TRBJ2-1; the match to TRBD2 covers 8 bases. J gave up 5 bases and V 11 bases, and 11 bases lay outside the gene matches. Germline lookup yields CDR1 LNHDA and CDR2 SQIVND (reference sequence). This CDR3 has 14 amino acids. This CDR3 reads CAVRAGGPHNEQFF. CDR3 in DNA: TGTGCCGTCCGGGCGGGGGGACCACACAATGAGCAGTTCTTC.

This clonotype showed up just a few times. J is TRBJ2-7 and V is TRBV7-2, with 7 bases identical to TRBD2. CDR1 and CDR2 (germline): SGHTA, FQGNSA. V shed 1 base, J shed 3 bases, and the junction held 9 bases outside the gene matches. The CDR3 runs to 16 residues. In DNA form, the CDR3 reads TGTGCCAGCAGCTTAGTGGGAGCAGGCGGGGGCTACGAGCAGTACGTC. The encoded protein is CASSLVGAGGGYEQYV.

This chain connects TRBV4-2 to TRBJ1-5; D unclear. Germline CDR1 and CDR2: LGHNA and YNFKEQ. The CDR3 length is 16 residues. V was cut by 4 bases and J by 0 bases, with 13 bases left in between. Written as DNA, the CDR3 is TGTGCCAGCAGCCCGAGGCAGACCCATAGCAATCAGCCCCAGCATTTT. Protein sequence: CASSPRQTHSNQPQHF.

CDR3 DNA sequence: TGTGCCAGCAGCTCCCGGGGACAGGGGGCAGCCGGGGAGCTGTTTTTT. This encodes CASSSRGQGAAGELFF. The chain has TRBV7-9 and TRBJ2-2; TRBD1 matches at 12 bases. The germline gives CDR1 SEHNR, CDR2 FQNEAQ (reference sequence). Trimming cost V 4 bases and J 6 bases; bases outside gene matches: 6. The CDR3 contains 16 residues.

This chain joins TRBV7-9 and TRBJ1-5; the match to TRBD1 covers 11 bases. Trimming took 2 bases from V and 4 from J; bases not matched to a gene: 7. The CDR3 totals 17 residues. Germline CDR1 reads SEHNR; CDR2 reads FQNEAQ (reference sequence). DNA for the CDR3: TGTGCCAGCAGCTTATTTTCGGGGACAGGGGGAAATCAGCCCCAGCATTTT. Residues: CASSLFSGTGGNQPQHF. Full variable domain (outside the CDR3, taken from reference TRBV7-9 and TRBJ1-5): DTGVSQNPRHKITKRGQNVTFRCDPISEHNRLYWYRQTLGQGPEFLTYFQNEAQLEKSRLLSDRFSAERPKGSFSTLEIQRTEQGDSAMYLCASSLFSGTGGNQPQHFGDGTRLSIL.

The chain has TRBV11-1 and TRBJ2-3, with 7 bases that match TRBD1. V was pared by 5 bases and J by 2 bases, with 22 bases of the junction left unmatched. CDR3 length: 20 amino acids. Germline assignment: CDR1 SGHAT and CDR2 FQDESV (reference sequence). The CDR3 DNA is TGTGCCAGCAGCGAGACACAGGGGCGAGAGCCACTCATAAACACAGATACGCAGTATTTT. This gives the protein CASSETQGREPLINTDTQYF.

The chain uses TRBV7-9 and TRBJ2-1, with D possibly matching TRBD1 (5 bases). CDR1 is SEHNR and CDR2 is FQNEAQ in the germline V gene (reference sequence). The CDR3 is made up of 14 amino acids. Between the trimmed V and J ends, which lost 4 bases and 3 bases, there was a span of 10 bases. CDR3 nucleotide sequence: TGTGCCAGCAGCTCCGACAGATTCTACAATGAGCAGTTCTTC. Translating it yields CASSSDRFYNEQFF.

The chain couples TRBV19 to TRBJ2-7; D is unclear. The V end lost 6 bases, the J end lost 3 bases, and 12 bases lay between the germline ends. Looked up from germline, CDR1 is LNHDA and CDR2 is SQIVND (reference sequence). This CDR3 comprises 13 residues. CDR3 amino acids: CASRSHSDYEQYF. In nucleotides, the CDR3 is TGTGCCAGTAGATCCCACTCGGACTACGAGCAGTACTTC.